A selection of T cell receptor beta chains follows, all from one sample in a study of CD8+ T cells in alopecia areata. The data were produced by immunoSEQ multiplex PCR, yet TCRdb's version contains in-frame clones alone and is incomplete. The sample records roughly 180,000 clones, about 55% being singletons. The specimen comprised CD8+ T cells sorted from blood, sampled at week 24, from a patient treated with tofacitinib. All receptors come from a human donor with alopecia areata. Both conserved end residues are trimmed from each CDR3. The D gene is left open where the match is weak.

v_call	d_call	j_call	cdr3_aa
TRBV5-4	NA	TRBJ1-1	ASSLEWGAEAF
TRBV4-3	NA	TRBJ1-1	ASSQDGRENTEAF
TRBV29-1	NA	TRBJ1-4	SVAMDGFNEKLF
TRBV13	TRBD1	TRBJ1-2	ASSRPTGASDYT
TRBV5-4	TRBD1	TRBJ2-7	ATDRGNDEQY
TRBV2	NA	TRBJ2-3	ASSPEGGATDTQY
TRBV4-1	NA	TRBJ2-3	ASSNEGGTDTQY
TRBV6-5	NA	TRBJ1-2	ASSPPGQRGYGYT
TRBV29-1	TRBD2	TRBJ2-3	SAWTAGGRTSTDTQY
TRBV29-1	NA	TRBJ1-2	SVEDRAYGYT
TRBV15	TRBD1	TRBJ2-4	ATSLGTGRNIQY
TRBV15	TRBD1	TRBJ1-5	ATSGRQGEGPQH
TRBV11-2	NA	TRBJ2-1	ASSLGSTEQF
TRBV29-1	NA	TRBJ2-7	SVEDGDYEQY
TRBV30	NA	TRBJ1-1	AWGDDNTEAF
TRBV15	TRBD2	TRBJ2-1	ATTRAGGEQF
TRBV27	NA	TRBJ1-2	ASSPSLGEAAYGYT
TRBV7-2	NA	TRBJ2-1	ASSLAPSSSYNEQF